This T cell receptor (beta chain) was obtained from a study of cytomegalovirus exposure and HLA in healthy donors. Turning to the study itself: A prior analysis found about 110 million unique TCR beta sequences from 170 million or so T cells. General study points: In a later analysis, specific HLA alleles were associated with under 20,000 TCR beta sequences at a 0.05 false discovery rate. On later analysis, the bulk of CMV-associated TCR beta chains appeared to be HLA-restricted.

This clone was detected a few times. Antigen unknown. From germline, CDR1 is LNHDA and CDR2 SQIVND (reference sequence). CDR3 length: 13 residues. The V end lost 2 bases, the J end lost 8 bases, and 12 bases lay between the germline ends. Nominally healthy donors were sampled, though unrecorded immune exposures were likely. In the PCR, 60 Vbeta and 13 Jbeta primers were used. Data came from immunoSEQ multiplex PCR; TCRdb stores just in-frame clones and leaves some out. Among about 140,000 clones listed, around 75% were seen once. V is TRBV19 and J is TRBJ1-1, with D possibly being TRBD1 (5 bases). The source of this sequence is a man in his forties or fifties in good health and CMV-seronegative. The sequenced material came from PBMCs. This CDR3 reads CASSIRQSWEAFF. Written as DNA, the CDR3 is TGTGCCAGTAGTATAAGACAGTCGTGGGAAGCTTTCTTT.